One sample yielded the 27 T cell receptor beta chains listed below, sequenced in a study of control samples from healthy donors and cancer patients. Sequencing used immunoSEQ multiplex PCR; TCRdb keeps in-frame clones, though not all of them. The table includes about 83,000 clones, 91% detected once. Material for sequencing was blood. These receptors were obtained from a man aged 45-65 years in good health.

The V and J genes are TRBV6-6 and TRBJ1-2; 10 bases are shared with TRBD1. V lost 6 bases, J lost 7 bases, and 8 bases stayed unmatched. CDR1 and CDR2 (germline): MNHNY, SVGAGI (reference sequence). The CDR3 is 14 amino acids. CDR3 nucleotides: TGTGCCAGCAGGACCGGGACAGGGGATCGTGGCTACACCTTC. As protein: CASRTGTGDRGYTF.

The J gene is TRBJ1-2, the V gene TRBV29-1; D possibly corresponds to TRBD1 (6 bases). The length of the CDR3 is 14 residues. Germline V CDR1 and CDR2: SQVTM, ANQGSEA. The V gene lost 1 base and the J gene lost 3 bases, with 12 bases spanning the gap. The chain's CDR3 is CSVEASQGDYGYTF. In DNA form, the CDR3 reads TGCAGCGTTGAAGCCTCACAGGGAGACTATGGCTACACCTTC.

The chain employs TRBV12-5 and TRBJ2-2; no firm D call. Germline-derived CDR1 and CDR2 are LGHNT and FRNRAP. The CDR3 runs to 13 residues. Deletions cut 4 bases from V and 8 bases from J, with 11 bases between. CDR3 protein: CASGYNRGGELFF. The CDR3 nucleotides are TGTGCTAGTGGTTACAACAGAGGAGGGGAGCTGTTTTTT.

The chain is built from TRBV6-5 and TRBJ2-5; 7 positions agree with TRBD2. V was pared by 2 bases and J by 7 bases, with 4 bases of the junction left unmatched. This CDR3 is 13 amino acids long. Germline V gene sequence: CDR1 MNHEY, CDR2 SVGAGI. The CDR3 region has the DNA TGTGCCAGCAGTTACGGGGCTAGCGGGACCCAGTACTTC. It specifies CASSYGASGTQYF.

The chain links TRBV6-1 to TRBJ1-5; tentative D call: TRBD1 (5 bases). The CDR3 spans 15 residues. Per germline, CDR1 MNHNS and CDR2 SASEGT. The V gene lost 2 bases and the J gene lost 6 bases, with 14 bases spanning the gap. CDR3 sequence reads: CASSEYQGYGQPQHF. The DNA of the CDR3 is TGTGCCAGCAGTGAATATCAGGGTTATGGTCAGCCCCAGCATTTT.

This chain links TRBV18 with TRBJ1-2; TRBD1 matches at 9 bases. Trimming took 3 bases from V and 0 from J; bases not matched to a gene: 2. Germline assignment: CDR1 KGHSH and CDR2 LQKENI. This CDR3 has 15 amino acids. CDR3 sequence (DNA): TGTGCCAGCTCACCCGGACAGGGGCCTAACTATGGCTACACCTTC. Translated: CASSPGQGPNYGYTF.

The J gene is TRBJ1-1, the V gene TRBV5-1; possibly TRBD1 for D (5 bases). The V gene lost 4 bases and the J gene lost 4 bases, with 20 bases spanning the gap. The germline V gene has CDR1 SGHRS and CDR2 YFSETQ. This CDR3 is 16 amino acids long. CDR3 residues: CASSDPTLRDGTEAFF. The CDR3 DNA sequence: TGCGCCAGCAGCGATCCCACGCTCAGGGATGGCACTGAAGCTTTCTTT.

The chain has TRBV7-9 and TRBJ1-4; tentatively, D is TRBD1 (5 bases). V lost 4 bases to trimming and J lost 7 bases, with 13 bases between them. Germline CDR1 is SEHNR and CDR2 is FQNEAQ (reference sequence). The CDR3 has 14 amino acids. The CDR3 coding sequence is TGTGCCAGCAGCTCCTCCACAGGACTTGAAAAACTGTTTTTT. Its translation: CASSSSTGLEKLFF.

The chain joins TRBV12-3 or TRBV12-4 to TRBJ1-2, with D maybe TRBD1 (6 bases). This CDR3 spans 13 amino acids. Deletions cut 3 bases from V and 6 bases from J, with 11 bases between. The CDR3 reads CASSLGRGHGYTF. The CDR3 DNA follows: TGTGCCAGCAGTTTGGGCAGGGGACATGGCTACACCTTC.

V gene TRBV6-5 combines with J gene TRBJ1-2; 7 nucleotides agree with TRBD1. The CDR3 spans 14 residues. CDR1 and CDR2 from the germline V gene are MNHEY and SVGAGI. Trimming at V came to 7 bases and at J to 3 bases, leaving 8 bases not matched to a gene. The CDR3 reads CASTPDRQDYGYTF. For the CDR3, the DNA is TGTGCCAGCACCCCGGACAGGCAGGACTATGGCTACACCTTC.

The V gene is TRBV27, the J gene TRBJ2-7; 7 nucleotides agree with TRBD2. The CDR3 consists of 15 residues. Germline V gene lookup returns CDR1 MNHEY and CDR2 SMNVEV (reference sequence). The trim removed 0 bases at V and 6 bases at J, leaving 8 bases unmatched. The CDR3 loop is CASSLSGGTFGEQYF. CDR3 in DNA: TGTGCCAGCAGTTTATCGGGAGGGACGTTCGGCGAGCAGTACTTC.

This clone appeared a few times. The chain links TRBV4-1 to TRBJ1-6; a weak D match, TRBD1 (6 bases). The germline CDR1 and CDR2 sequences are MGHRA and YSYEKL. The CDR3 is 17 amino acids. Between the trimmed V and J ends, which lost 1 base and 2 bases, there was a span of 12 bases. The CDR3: CASSQVPDRPYNSPLHF. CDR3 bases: TGCGCCAGCAGCCAAGTCCCAGACAGGCCCTATAATTCACCCCTCCACTTT.

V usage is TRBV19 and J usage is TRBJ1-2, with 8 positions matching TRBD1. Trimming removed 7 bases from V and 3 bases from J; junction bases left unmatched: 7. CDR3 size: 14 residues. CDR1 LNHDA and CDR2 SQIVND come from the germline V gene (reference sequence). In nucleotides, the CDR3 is TGTGCCAGTAATTTGAACAGGGGGGACTATGGCTACACCTTC. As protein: CASNLNRGDYGYTF.

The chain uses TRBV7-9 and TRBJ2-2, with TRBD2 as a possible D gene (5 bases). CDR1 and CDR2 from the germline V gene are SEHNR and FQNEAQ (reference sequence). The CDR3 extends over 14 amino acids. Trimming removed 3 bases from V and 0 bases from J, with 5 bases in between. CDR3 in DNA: TGTGCCAGCAGCTTGGGAGCGAACACCGGGGAGCTGTTTTTT. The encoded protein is CASSLGANTGELFF.

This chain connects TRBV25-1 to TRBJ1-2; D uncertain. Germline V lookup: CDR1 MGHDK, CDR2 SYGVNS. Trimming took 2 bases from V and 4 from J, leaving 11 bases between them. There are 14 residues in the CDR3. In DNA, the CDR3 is TGTGCCAGCAGTGAACGTCACAGATTCTATGGCTACACCTTC. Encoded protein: CASSERHRFYGYTF.

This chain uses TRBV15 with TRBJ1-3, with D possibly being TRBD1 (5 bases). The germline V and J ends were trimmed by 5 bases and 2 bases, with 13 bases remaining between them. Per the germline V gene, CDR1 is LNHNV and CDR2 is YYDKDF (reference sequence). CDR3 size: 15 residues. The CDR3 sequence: CATSGGRLTGNTIYF. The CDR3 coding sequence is TGTGCCACCAGCGGGGGGAGGTTAACTGGAAACACCATATATTTT. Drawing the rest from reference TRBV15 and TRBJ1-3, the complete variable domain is DAMVIQNPRYQVTQFGKPVTLSCSQTLNHNVMYWYQQKSSQAPKLLFHYYDKDFNNEADTPDNFQSRRPNTSFCFLDIRSPGLGDTAMYLCATSGGRLTGNTIYFGEGSWLTVV.

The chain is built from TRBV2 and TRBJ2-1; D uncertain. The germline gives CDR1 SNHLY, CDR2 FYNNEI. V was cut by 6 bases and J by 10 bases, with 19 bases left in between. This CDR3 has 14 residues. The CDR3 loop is CASRSSSGVLEQFF. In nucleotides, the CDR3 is TGTGCCAGCAGGTCCTCTTCTGGGGTTTTAGAGCAGTTCTTC.

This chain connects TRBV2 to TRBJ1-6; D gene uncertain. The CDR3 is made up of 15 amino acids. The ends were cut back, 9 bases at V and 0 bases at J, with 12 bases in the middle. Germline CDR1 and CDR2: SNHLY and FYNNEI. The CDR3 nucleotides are TGTGCCAGTGGGCAGGTCGGCTCCTATAATTCACCCCTCCACTTT. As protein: CASGQVGSYNSPLHF.

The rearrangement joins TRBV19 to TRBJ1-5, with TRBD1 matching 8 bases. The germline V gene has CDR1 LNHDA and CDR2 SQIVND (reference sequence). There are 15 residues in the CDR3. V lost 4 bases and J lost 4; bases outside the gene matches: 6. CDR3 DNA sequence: TGTGCCAGTAGTAATACTCAGGGGGCGAATCAGCCCCAGCATTTT. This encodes CASSNTQGANQPQHF.

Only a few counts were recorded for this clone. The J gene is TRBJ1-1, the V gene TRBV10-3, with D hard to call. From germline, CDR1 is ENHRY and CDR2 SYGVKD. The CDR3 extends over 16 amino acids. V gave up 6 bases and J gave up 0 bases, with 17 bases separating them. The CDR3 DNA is TGTGCCATCAGACCCAACGACAACCTCATGAACACTGAAGCTTTCTTT. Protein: CAIRPNDNLMNTEAFF.

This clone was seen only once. CDR3 region: CASSYIFTEAFF. The CDR3 DNA is TGTGCCAGCAGTTACATTTTCACTGAAGCTTTCTTT. The chain is built from TRBV6-6 and TRBJ1-1; no definite D call. CDR3 size: 12 residues. Germline V gives CDR1 MNHNY, CDR2 SVGAGI (reference sequence). The germline V and J ends were trimmed by 2 bases and 4 bases, with 5 bases remaining between them.

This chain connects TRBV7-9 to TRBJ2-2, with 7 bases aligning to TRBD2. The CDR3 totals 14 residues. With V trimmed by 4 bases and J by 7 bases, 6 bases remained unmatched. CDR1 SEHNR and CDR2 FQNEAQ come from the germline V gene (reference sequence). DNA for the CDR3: TGTGCCAGCAGCTCTCTAGCGGAGGTCGGGGAGCTGTTTTTT. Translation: CASSSLAEVGELFF.

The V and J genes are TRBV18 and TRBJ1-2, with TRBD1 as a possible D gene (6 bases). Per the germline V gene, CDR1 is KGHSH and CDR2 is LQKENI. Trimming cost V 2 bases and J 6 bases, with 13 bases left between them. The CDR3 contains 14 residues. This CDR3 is CASSPDRTGHGYTF. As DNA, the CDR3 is TGTGCCAGCTCACCAGACAGGACGGGCCATGGCTACACCTTC.

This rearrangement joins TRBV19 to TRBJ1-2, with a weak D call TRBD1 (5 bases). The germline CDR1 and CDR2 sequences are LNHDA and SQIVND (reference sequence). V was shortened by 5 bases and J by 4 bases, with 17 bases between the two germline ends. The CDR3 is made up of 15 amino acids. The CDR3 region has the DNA TGTGCCAGTAGTCCGACGGACACGGGAGGCTATGGCTACACCTTC. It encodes CASSPTDTGGYGYTF.

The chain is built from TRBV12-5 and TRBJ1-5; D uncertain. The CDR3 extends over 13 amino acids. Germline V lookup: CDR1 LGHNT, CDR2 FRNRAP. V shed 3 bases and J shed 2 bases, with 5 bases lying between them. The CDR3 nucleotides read TGTGCTAGTGGTTTCGGTGGCAATCAGCCCCAGCATTTT. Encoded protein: CASGFGGNQPQHF.

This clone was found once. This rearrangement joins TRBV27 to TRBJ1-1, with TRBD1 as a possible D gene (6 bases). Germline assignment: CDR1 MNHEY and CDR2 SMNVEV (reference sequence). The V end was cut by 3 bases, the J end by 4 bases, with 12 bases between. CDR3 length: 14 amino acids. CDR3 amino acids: CASSLRGTITEAFF. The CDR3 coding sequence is TGTGCCAGCAGTTTGAGGGGGACAATCACTGAAGCTTTCTTT.

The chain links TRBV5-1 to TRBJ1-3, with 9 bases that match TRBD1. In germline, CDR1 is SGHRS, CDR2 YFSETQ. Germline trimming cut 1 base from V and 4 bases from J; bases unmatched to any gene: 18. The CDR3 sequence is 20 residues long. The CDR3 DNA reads TGCGCCAGCAGCTTGAGTAAGGGTGAAGGGGACAGGGTTCCCGGAAACACCATATATTTT. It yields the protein CASSLSKGEGDRVPGNTIYF.